This paragraph reports one T cell receptor beta chain. In this sample, this clonotype turned up once. What antigen it recognizes has not been identified. No base-level quality is on record; no much larger clone is a single base apart. A lone read offers only weak evidence. V is pruned by 3 bases and J by 4 bases, leaving 9 bases of the junction without a gene match. From cysteine to phenylalanine, the CDR3 is 15 amino acids long. The read is trimmed to its CDR3 DNA, 45 bases read in frame from base 1. Based on the germline V gene (reference sequence), the CDR1 and CDR2 sequences are LNHDA and SQIVND. This sample stems from a study of patients and donors after allogeneic stem cell transplantation (dated by TCRdb to 2019 to 2021). Library prep was done by RT-PCR. Sequencing took place on a NextSeq 550. In-frame beta chains were kept once TCRdb had trimmed the public reads at Q25 with fastp and called clones with MiXCR. Records with the same CDR3 protein are collapsed into one entry carrying the most frequent genes and DNA. For this sample the table gives over 350,000 distinct CDR3 sequences, of which 16% were detected only once. The ten largest clones capture 6% to 8% of the sample.

Specimen: blood, either unsorted or a sorted T cell fraction (not recorded which). The chain was built from TRBV19 and TRBJ2-7, and 7 junctional nucleotides match TRBD1. The sequence was collected from a human donor who was either an allogeneic HSCT recipient or a stem cell or donor lymphocyte infusion donor (not recorded which). It is not recorded whose cells these are; they may come from a transplant donor. Read as DNA, the sequence is TGTGCCAGTAGTATTAATACAGGGGTGAAGTACGAGCAGTACTTC. This translates into CASSINTGVKYEQYF.